Each of the 5 T cell receptor beta chains below was sequenced from the same sample in a study of T cell responses to AZD1222 COVID-19 vaccine. The protocol was immunoSEQ multiplex PCR, while the TCRdb copy is restricted to in-frame clones and leaves out a portion. Found here are about 86,000 clones, more than 70% of them singletons; the top ten hold approximately 5%. The input for sequencing was peripheral blood, taken 28 days after the second AZD1222 dose. These receptor sequences come from an adult who received the AZD1222 COVID-19 vaccine.

The chain is built from TRBV7-8 and TRBJ2-5, with 10 bases aligning to TRBD2. The germline V gene has CDR1 SGHVS and CDR2 FQNEAQ. This CDR3 is built from 15 residues. Trimming removed 5 bases from V and 2 bases from J; junction bases left unmatched: 5. The CDR3 protein is CASSTWTSGQETQYF. DNA for the CDR3: TGTGCCAGCAGCACCTGGACTAGCGGACAAGAGACCCAGTACTTC.

CDR3 DNA sequence: TGTGCCAGCAGCTCAGGGAGTGGTAATGAAAAACTGTTTTTT. Residues: CASSSGSGNEKLFF. The gene calls are TRBV13 and TRBJ1-4; TRBD1 is a possible D gene (5 bases). The length of the CDR3 is 14 residues. Trimming stripped 4 bases from V and 4 bases from J, with 10 bases between. Germline V gene data show CDR1 as PRHDT and CDR2 as FYEKMQ (reference sequence). The whole variable domain, filled in from reference TRBV13 and TRBJ1-4, reads AAGVIQSPRHLIKEKRETATLKCYPIPRHDTVYWYQQGPGQDPQFLISFYEKMQSDKGSIPDRFSAQQFSDYHSELNMSSLELGDSALYFCASSSGSGNEKLFFGSGTQLSVL.

For the CDR3, the DNA is TGCGCCAGCAGCCTAGCCCGCGGGGGGGCCAGCGGAGAGACCCAGTACTTC. Its translation: CASSLARGGASGETQYF. V is TRBV5-1 and J is TRBJ2-5, with 9 bases matching TRBD2. CDR3 length: 17 residues. With 4 bases clipped from V and 4 bases from J, the junction kept 14 bases outside the gene matches. Looked up from germline, CDR1 is SGHRS and CDR2 is YFSETQ.

The chain combines TRBV6-6 with TRBJ2-7; TRBD1 matches at 7 bases. CDR1 is MNHNY and CDR2 is SVGAGI in the germline V gene (reference sequence). CDR3 length equals 12 residues. The ends lost 8 bases at V and 2 bases at J; junction bases unmatched: 3. The CDR3 coding sequence is TGTGCCAGCCAGGGGGTAACCTACGAGCAGTACTTC. Translation: CASQGVTYEQYF.

This clone is a singleton in its sample. The chain joins TRBV7-9 to TRBJ2-6, with D possibly TRBD1 on 5 matching bases. There are 13 residues in the CDR3. Per the germline V gene, CDR1 is SEHNR and CDR2 is FQNEAQ (reference sequence). V gave up 8 bases and J gave up 4 bases, with 9 bases separating them. This CDR3 reads CASWGAGANVLTF. CDR3 in DNA: TGTGCCAGCTGGGGCGCCGGGGCCAACGTCCTGACTTTC.